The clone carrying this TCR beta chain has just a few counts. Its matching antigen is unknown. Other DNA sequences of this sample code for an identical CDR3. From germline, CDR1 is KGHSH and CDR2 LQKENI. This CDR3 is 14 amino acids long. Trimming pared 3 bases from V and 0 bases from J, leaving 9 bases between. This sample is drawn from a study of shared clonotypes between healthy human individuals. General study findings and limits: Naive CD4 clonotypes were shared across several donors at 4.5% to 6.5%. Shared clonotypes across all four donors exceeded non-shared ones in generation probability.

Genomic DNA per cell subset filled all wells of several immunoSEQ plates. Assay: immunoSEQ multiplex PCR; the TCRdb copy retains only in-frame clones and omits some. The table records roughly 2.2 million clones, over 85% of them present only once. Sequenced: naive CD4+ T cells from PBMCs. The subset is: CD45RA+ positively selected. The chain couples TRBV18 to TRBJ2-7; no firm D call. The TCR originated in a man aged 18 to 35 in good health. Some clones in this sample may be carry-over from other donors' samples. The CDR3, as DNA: TGTGCCAGCTCACCCCTAGGGAACTCCTACGAGCAGTACTTC. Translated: CASSPLGNSYEQYF.